The present entry profiles one T cell receptor beta chain with its context. Its antigen is unknown. Different DNA sequences within this sample yield the same CDR3. This sample was taken from a study of shared clonotypes between healthy human individuals. Points from the study as a whole: Since donors were few, the genetic and exposure-history diversity represented was limited.

CDR3 length: 14 residues. CDR1 is SGHRS, CDR2 YFSETQ, per germline. With 4 bases clipped from V and 5 bases from J, the junction kept 3 bases outside the gene matches. When replicate PCRs were run on sorted subsets, they used 200 to 250 ng DNA, about 30,000 T cell genomes. The repertoire was sequenced with immunoSEQ multiplex PCR; TCRdb's copy has only in-frame clones and lacks some. The table records some 1.1 million clones, roughly 80% of them present only once. The chain is built from TRBV5-1 and TRBJ2-7; 13 bases agree with TRBD2. Input material: memory CD4+ T cells from PBMCs. Subset here: CD45RA-negative fraction. The receptor was derived from a man aged 18 to 35 in good health. Some clones in this sample may be carry-over from other donors' samples. The CDR3 DNA sequence: TGCGCCAGCAGCCCGGGGACTAGCGGGGACGAGCAGTACTTC. It codes for CASSPGTSGDEQYF.